The rows below give T cell receptor beta chains drawn from one sample of a study of T cells of healthy individuals. TCRdb processed the 5' RACE reads anew with MiXCR; each CDR3 protein has one entry. The sample shows about 60,000 distinct CDR3 sequences, about 17% of them seen only once. The receptors here all came from a human donor in good health. CDR3s include the opening cysteine and the closing phenylalanine or tryptophan. The order of the fields is J gene, V gene, CDR3 protein.

j_call: TRBJ2-5; v_call: TRBV24-1; cdr3_aa: CATSRGGEETQYF
j_call: TRBJ2-7; v_call: TRBV12-3/TRBV12-4; cdr3_aa: CASSQGLAGYEQYF
j_call: TRBJ2-7; v_call: TRBV15; cdr3_aa: CATSREGPGTYEQYF
j_call: TRBJ2-1; v_call: TRBV29-1; cdr3_aa: CSVKEGPGNEQFF
j_call: TRBJ2-1; v_call: TRBV27; cdr3_aa: CASSLSTSGHEQFF
j_call: TRBJ2-1; v_call: TRBV6-2/TRBV6-3; cdr3_aa: CASVAEIPNEQFF
j_call: TRBJ2-3; v_call: TRBV4-2; cdr3_aa: CASSQVKGGVTDTQYF
j_call: TRBJ2-4; v_call: TRBV15; cdr3_aa: CATSRGQGLAKNIQYF
j_call: TRBJ2-1; v_call: TRBV12-3/TRBV12-4; cdr3_aa: CASSLPEAYNEQFF
j_call: TRBJ2-7; v_call: TRBV5-1; cdr3_aa: CASSLWGGQGKLADDEQYF
j_call: TRBJ2-4; v_call: TRBV7-6; cdr3_aa: CASSLAPGGGSKNIQYF
j_call: TRBJ2-7; v_call: TRBV5-1; cdr3_aa: CASSLGETPGLPIEQYF